This T cell receptor (beta chain) was recorded in a study of CD8+ T cells in alopecia areata. Study details: Treatment of the treated patients consisted of oral tofacitinib, 5 to 10 mg twice daily. Treated patients were scored for severity by percent of scalp affected. Whole-study results and caveats: TCR sharing across patients was less clear than in mice, possibly HLA-related. Normal skin contains resident alphabeta T cells, and these are also sequenced in scalp samples.

Trimming removed 4 bases from V and 2 bases from J; junction bases left unmatched: 6. The length of the CDR3 is 16 residues. CDR1 SGHTA and CDR2 FQGNSA come from the germline V gene. Treatment reported: oral pan-JAK inhibitor, 5-10 mg twice daily. The count of this clone is one. The antigen remains undetermined. Extracted RNA was reverse transcribed into cDNA, the sequencing template. The method was immunoSEQ multiplex PCR; TCRdb's version includes in-frame clones alone and lacks a portion of them. The table has 190,000 or so clones, roughly 61% seen once. This chain uses TRBV7-2 with TRBJ2-1, with 9 bases lining up with TRBD1. The source was CD8+ T cells sorted from blood, collected at week 24, from a patient treated with tofacitinib. The TCR was taken from a human donor with alopecia areata. CDR3 residues: CASSSSQGAAYNEQFF. The CDR3 DNA reads as TGTGCCAGCAGCTCATCACAGGGGGCCGCCTACAATGAGCAGTTCTTC.